This TCR beta chain was captured by sequencing in a study of OX40 agonist ivuxolimab in advanced cancers. At the level of the study: Every 2 weeks, patients received ivuxolimab intravenously, dosed at 0.01 to 10 mg/kg. Whole-study findings and limits: Average numbers of expanded clones were greater in CD8+ T cells than in CD4+.

The CDR3 runs 14 residues. Trimming took 2 bases from V and 0 from J, leaving 8 bases between them. Germline values: CDR1 SGHRS, CDR2 YFSETQ. Sampling of blood occurred at baseline, cycle 4 day 1, and cycle 7 day 1. Sequenced by immunoSEQ multiplex PCR; TCRdb stores in-frame clones only, minus some. This sample has 30,000 to 45,000 clones; roughly 69% occur once, and the top ten carry under 20%. A note on this clone: Its target is unknown.

The sequence was collected from an adult with an advanced solid tumor such as melanoma, head and neck, liver or kidney cancer. V gene TRBV5-1 combines with J gene TRBJ2-5; maybe TRBD1 (5 bases). The specimen was CD4+ or CD8+ T cells sorted from blood, collected in a trial of the OX40 agonist ivuxolimab. CDR3 coding DNA: TGCGCCAGCAGCTTCGGACACAACCAAGAGACCCAGTACTTC. Translated, it gives CASSFGHNQETQYF.